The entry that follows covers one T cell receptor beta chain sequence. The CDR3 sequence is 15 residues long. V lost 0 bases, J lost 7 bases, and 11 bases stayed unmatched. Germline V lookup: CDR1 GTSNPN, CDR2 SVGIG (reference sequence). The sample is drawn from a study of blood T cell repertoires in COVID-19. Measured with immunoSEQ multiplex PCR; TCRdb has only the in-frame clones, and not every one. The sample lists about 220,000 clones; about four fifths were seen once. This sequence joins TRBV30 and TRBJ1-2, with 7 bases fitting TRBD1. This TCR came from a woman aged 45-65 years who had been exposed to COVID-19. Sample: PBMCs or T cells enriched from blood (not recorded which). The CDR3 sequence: CAWSVKGQLPGGYTF. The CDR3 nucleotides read TGTGCCTGGAGTGTAAAGGGACAGCTCCCCGGTGGCTACACCTTC.